These 21 T cell receptor beta chains share one sample of origin, sequenced in a study of PD-L1 blockade in urothelial cancer. Libraries were prepared by immunoSEQ multiplex PCR; TCRdb keeps only in-frame clonotypes and omits some of them. The data show about 72,000 clones, roughly 80% seen once. The sample was PBMCs, taken around atezolizumab (anti-PD-L1) treatment. The receptors stem from a man aged 70 or older with urothelial cancer.

The chain combines TRBV6-5 with TRBJ1-2; D may be TRBD1 (6 bases). CDR1 MNHEY and CDR2 SVGAGI come from the germline V gene. Trimming removed 2 bases at V and 6 bases at J, with 19 bases between. The CDR3 totals 16 residues. CDR3 amino acids: CASSYLSGGGRDGYTF. The CDR3 bases are TGTGCCAGCAGTTACCTCTCCGGGGGGGGGCGAGATGGCTACACCTTC.

J is TRBJ2-5 and V is TRBV27, with TRBD1 identical over 12 bases. This CDR3 has 17 residues. With 7 bases clipped from V and 5 bases from J, the junction kept 14 bases outside the gene matches. Germline lookup yields CDR1 MNHEY and CDR2 SMNVEV (reference sequence). The CDR3 here is CASKGTGGVRLGETQYF. The CDR3 region has the DNA TGTGCCAGCAAGGGGACAGGGGGCGTAAGACTAGGGGAGACCCAGTACTTC.

This clone was found once. The chain employs TRBV30 and TRBJ1-2, with D maybe TRBD1 (5 bases). Deletions cut 3 bases from V and 7 bases from J, with 18 bases between. The V gene's germline CDR1 is GTSNPN and CDR2 SVGIG (reference sequence). CDR3 length: 14 residues. The CDR3 DNA follows: TGTGCCTGGAGCCGTCCCGGCAGGGTCATTGGCTACACCTTC. This translates into CAWSRPGRVIGYTF.

CDR3 sequence: CASSAQQGANTGELFF. The CDR3 DNA follows: TGTGCCAGCAGCGCTCAACAGGGGGCGAACACCGGGGAGCTGTTTTTT. V gene TRBV9 combines with J gene TRBJ2-2, with 8 bases lining up with TRBD1. The CDR3 is made up of 16 amino acids. Germline V CDR1 and CDR2: SGDLS, YYNGEE. V lost 3 bases to trimming and J lost 0 bases; unmatched junction nucleotides: 4.

V usage is TRBV5-8 and J usage is TRBJ2-3; TRBD1 aligns across 9 bases. Germline-derived CDR1 and CDR2 are SGHTS and YDEGEE. The CDR3 consists of 17 residues. J gave up 0 bases and V 2 bases, and 7 bases lay outside the gene matches. The DNA of the CDR3 is TGTGCCAGCAGCTTCTATCCGGGACAGGGTAGCACAGATACGCAGTATTTT. This codes for CASSFYPGQGSTDTQYF.

This clone was seen just once. The V gene is TRBV9, the J gene TRBJ1-1; weak D call: TRBD1 (6 bases). There are 16 residues in the CDR3. With 4 bases removed from V and 1 base from J, the gap between germline ends came to 17 bases. Germline-derived CDR1 and CDR2 are SGDLS and YYNGEE. CDR3 protein: CASSPRMGAGNTEAFF. The CDR3, as DNA: TGTGCCAGCAGCCCCAGGATGGGGGCCGGGAACACTGAAGCTTTCTTT. Drawing the rest from reference TRBV9 and TRBJ1-1, the complete variable domain is DSGVTQTPKHLITATGQRVTLRCSPRSGDLSVYWYQQSLDQGLQFLIQYYNGEERAKGNILERFSAQQFPDLHSELNLSSLELGDSALYFCASSPRMGAGNTEAFFGQGTRLTVV.

This chain connects TRBV6-5 to TRBJ2-5; 8 bases line up with TRBD1. This CDR3 contains 15 residues. V shed 6 bases, J shed 2 bases, and the junction held 8 bases outside the gene matches. Germline-derived CDR1 and CDR2 are MNHEY and SVGAGI. The CDR3 loop is CASSGDRFGQETQYF. The DNA for the CDR3 is TGTGCCAGCAGCGGGGACAGGTTCGGACAAGAGACCCAGTACTTC.

The rearrangement uses TRBV6-1 and TRBJ1-1; D gene uncertain. The CDR3 is 13 residues long. Germline CDR1 MNHNS, CDR2 SASEGT. V was clipped by 7 bases and J by 0 bases, with 9 bases between them. The CDR3 spells CASIQTLNTEAFF. The CDR3 DNA reads TGTGCCAGCATTCAGACACTGAACACTGAAGCTTTCTTT.

This clone was observed a few times. The V gene is TRBV28, the J gene TRBJ1-5; 9 bases agree with TRBD1. This CDR3 is built from 14 residues. Germline CDR1 reads MDHEN; CDR2 reads SYDVKM. The trim removed 5 bases at V and 6 bases at J, leaving 5 bases unmatched. The CDR3 region is CASSQQGASQPQHF. In nucleotides, the CDR3 is TGTGCCAGCAGTCAACAGGGGGCTAGTCAGCCCCAGCATTTT.

The chain couples TRBV27 to TRBJ2-1; perhaps TRBD2 as D (6 bases). The germline gives CDR1 MNHEY, CDR2 SMNVEV (reference sequence). V gave up 3 bases and J gave up 3 bases, with 18 bases separating them. The CDR3 covers 17 residues. The CDR3 is CASSLSGTTGGYNEQFF. In DNA, the CDR3 is TGTGCCAGCAGTTTGTCCGGGACCACCGGGGGCTACAATGAGCAGTTCTTC.

The chain couples TRBV28 to TRBJ2-3, with TRBD1 matching over 9 bases. Germline CDR1 is MDHEN and CDR2 is SYDVKM. Losses at the gene ends were 4 bases for V and 5 bases for J; bases not matched to a gene: 7. CDR3 length: 15 amino acids. The CDR3 DNA is TGTGCCAGCAGTTGGGGACAGGGAGTTGGAGATACGCAGTATTTT. Residues: CASSWGQGVGDTQYF.

This clone has a handful of counts. The chain carries TRBV19 and TRBJ2-1, with D possibly TRBD1 on 5 matching bases. V was clipped by 7 bases and J by 7 bases, with 8 bases between them. Germline lookup yields CDR1 LNHDA and CDR2 SQIVND (reference sequence). This CDR3 contains 11 residues. The CDR3 DNA reads TGTGCCAGTAAAGGGGTGAATGAGCAGTTCTTC. It specifies CASKGVNEQFF. Using reference TRBV19 and TRBJ2-1 for the parts outside the CDR3, the full variable domain is DGGITQSPKYLFRKEGQNVTLSCEQNLNHDAMYWYRQDPGQGLRLIYYSQIVNDFQKGDIAEGYSVSREKKESFPLTVTSAQKNPTAFYLCASKGVNEQFFGPGTRLTVL.

The chain joins TRBV7-2 to TRBJ1-1; D is unclear. This CDR3 spans 12 amino acids. The V end was cut by 1 base, the J end by 8 bases, with 8 bases between. Germline V gives CDR1 SGHTA, CDR2 FQGNSA. This CDR3 reads CASSLEVGEAFF. CDR3 DNA sequence: TGTGCCAGCAGCTTAGAGGTGGGCGAAGCTTTCTTT. Complete variable domain (other parts from reference TRBV7-2 and TRBJ1-1): GAGVSQSPSNKVTEKGKDVELRCDPISGHTALYWYRQSLGQGLEFLIYFQGNSAPDKSGLPSDRFSAERTGGSVSTLTIQRTQQEDSAVYLCASSLEVGEAFFGQGTRLTVV.

This clone was seen a single time. The chain joins TRBV10-3 to TRBJ1-4, with D maybe TRBD1 (6 bases). Germline assignment: CDR1 ENHRY and CDR2 SYGVKD. Trimming shortened V by 4 bases and J by 5 bases, and 14 bases separated the two germline ends. CDR3 length: 15 residues. This chain's CDR3 is CAISARQDPNEKLFF. CDR3 in DNA: TGTGCCATCAGTGCCAGACAGGACCCCAATGAAAAACTGTTTTTT.

This clone appeared a single time. The gene calls are TRBV27 and TRBJ1-2, with 7 bases lining up with TRBD1. This CDR3 comprises 15 residues. V lost 8 bases, J lost 2 bases, and 11 bases stayed unmatched. Germline CDR1 is MNHEY and CDR2 is SMNVEV (reference sequence). The CDR3 sequence is CASAPGDSRNYGYTF. Here the CDR3 DNA reads TGTGCCAGCGCCCCCGGGGACAGCAGAAACTATGGCTACACCTTC.

This clone was seen a few times. The chain employs TRBV4-2 and TRBJ1-1; no reliable D call. Trimming removed 0 bases from V and 3 bases from J, with 5 bases in between. The CDR3 is made up of 13 amino acids. Germline values: CDR1 LGHNA, CDR2 YNFKEQ. Here the CDR3 DNA reads TGTGCCAGCAGCCAAGATTCGGACACTGAAGCTTTCTTT. Its translation: CASSQDSDTEAFF.

The chain is built from TRBV9 and TRBJ2-5; D gene uncertain. The germline gives CDR1 SGDLS, CDR2 YYNGEE. V gave up 0 bases and J gave up 5 bases, with 11 bases separating them. This CDR3 is 14 amino acids long. The CDR3 loop is CASSVGPSGETQYF. CDR3 nucleotides: TGTGCCAGCAGCGTAGGTCCCTCCGGGGAGACCCAGTACTTC.

The rearrangement joins TRBV6-1 to TRBJ1-3; D might be TRBD1 (6 bases). Trimming removed 7 bases from V and 12 bases from J, with 22 bases in between. CDR1 is MNHNS, CDR2 SASEGT, per germline. CDR3 length: 14 amino acids. The CDR3 coding sequence is TGTGCCAGCACCTACTCGAAGACAGGCGGTGGCATATATTTT. Protein product: CASTYSKTGGGIYF.

This chain uses TRBV5-1 with TRBJ1-2; 7 nucleotides match TRBD1. The V and J ends lost 0 bases and 4 bases, in that order; junction bases with no gene match: 6. Per the germline V gene, CDR1 is SGHRS and CDR2 is YFSETQ. CDR3 size: 15 residues. The CDR3 DNA reads as TGCGCCAGCAGCTTGGAGGTAGAGGGGGCCTATGGCTACACCTTC. This encodes CASSLEVEGAYGYTF.

This rearrangement joins TRBV5-1 to TRBJ1-1; the D is unclear. CDR3 length equals 13 residues. Trimming stripped 1 base from V and 1 base from J, with 5 bases between. CDR1 and CDR2 from the germline V gene are SGHRS and YFSETQ. CDR3 sequence: CASSLLENTEAFF. The CDR3 DNA is TGCGCCAGCAGCTTGTTAGAGAACACTGAAGCTTTCTTT. Complete variable domain (other parts from reference TRBV5-1 and TRBJ1-1): KAGVTQTPRYLIKTRGQQVTLSCSPISGHRSVSWYQQTPGQGLQFLFEYFSETQRNKGNFPGRFSGRQFSNSRSEMNVSTLELGDSALYLCASSLLENTEAFFGQGTRLTVV.

The rearrangement uses TRBV7-6 and TRBJ1-1; 7 positions match TRBD1. The CDR3 loop spans 17 amino acids. Germline V gene data show CDR1 as SGHVS and CDR2 as FNYEAQ. Germline trimming cut 5 bases from V and 6 bases from J; bases unmatched to any gene: 18. In nucleotides, the CDR3 is TGTGCCAGCAGCCGAGCGCAACAGGGGTGGACTGTACCTGAAGCTTTCTTT. This sequence encodes CASSRAQQGWTVPEAFF.